Presented here are 27 T cell receptor beta chains from one specimen sequenced in a study of blood T cell repertoires in COVID-19. This table comes from immunoSEQ multiplex PCR, and its TCRdb copy is limited to in-frame clones, with some not included. The data hold approximately 170,000 clones, with around four fifths observed a single time. Sequencing was carried out using peripheral blood. The receptor source for this set is a woman in her 70s with COVID-19, enrolled during active disease.

V is TRBV5-1 and J is TRBJ2-3; perhaps TRBD2 as D (5 bases). With 0 bases removed from V and 2 bases from J, the gap between germline ends came to 13 bases. The CDR3 is 16 residues long. The germline CDR1 and CDR2 sequences are SGHRS and YFSETQ. For the CDR3, the DNA is TGCGCCAGCAGCTTGGGGGTGGGAGTGAACACAGATACGCAGTATTTT. Its translation: CASSLGVGVNTDTQYF.

Only one count was recorded for this clone. The gene calls are TRBV4-3 and TRBJ1-2; no reliable D call. The germline gives CDR1 LGHNA, CDR2 YSLEER. This CDR3 is built from 14 residues. Trimming took 0 bases from V and 0 from J, leaving 5 bases between them. The CDR3 DNA is TGCGCCAGCAGCCAAGAATACTCTAACTATGGCTACACCTTC. Translating gives CASSQEYSNYGYTF.

This chain uses TRBV7-2 with TRBJ2-7; 9 nucleotides match TRBD2. V trimming: 5 bases; J trimming: 4 bases; junction bases outside the gene matches: 12. CDR1 is SGHTA and CDR2 is FQGNSA in the germline V gene. The CDR3 is 16 residues long. As DNA, the CDR3 is TGTGCCAGCAGCCACGGCTCTAGCGGGAATTCTTACGAGCAGTACTTC. Amino acid sequence: CASSHGSSGNSYEQYF.

This rearrangement joins TRBV7-3 to TRBJ2-3, with D perhaps TRBD2 (6 bases). This CDR3 contains 14 residues. V was trimmed by 5 bases and J by 2 bases, leaving 11 bases between them. CDR1 and CDR2 (germline): SGHTA, FQGTGA. This chain's CDR3 is CASSTGLITDTQYF. The CDR3 nucleotides read TGTGCCAGCAGCACGGGACTTATCACAGATACGCAGTATTTT.

This chain joins TRBV9 and TRBJ2-7; a weak D match, TRBD2 (6 bases). The CDR3 contains 14 residues. Trimming shortened V by 1 base and J by 6 bases, and 14 bases separated the two germline ends. Germline lookup yields CDR1 SGDLS and CDR2 YYNGEE. The CDR3 DNA is TGTGCCAGCAGCGTAAGGGAGGCGGGCTCCGAGCAGTACTTC. Encoded protein: CASSVREAGSEQYF.

The chain combines TRBV19 with TRBJ1-5; 8 nucleotides agree with TRBD1. Germline trimming cut 9 bases from V and 3 bases from J; bases unmatched to any gene: 4. This CDR3 has 13 residues. Germline V gene lookup returns CDR1 LNHDA and CDR2 SQIVND (reference sequence). CDR3 in DNA: TGTGCCAGCAAGGACAGGGTCAATCAGCCCCAGCATTTT. Encoded protein: CASKDRVNQPQHF.

The V call is TRBV12-3 or TRBV12-4, the J call TRBJ2-7, with D maybe TRBD1 (5 bases). The V gene lost 5 bases and the J gene lost 2 bases, with 10 bases spanning the gap. This CDR3 is built from 13 residues. The CDR3 reads CASSRDSPYEQYF. DNA of the CDR3: TGTGCCAGCAGTCGTGACAGTCCCTACGAGCAGTACTTC.

The V call is TRBV2, the J call TRBJ2-7; 9 bases match TRBD2. The length of the CDR3 is 15 residues. Trimming took 6 bases from V and 7 from J; bases not matched to a gene: 13. Germline V gene lookup returns CDR1 SNHLY and CDR2 FYNNEI. The CDR3 nucleotides are TGTGCCAGCAGACCTAGGGCGGGAGGGCCAGGAGAGCAGTACTTC. It yields the protein CASRPRAGGPGEQYF.

Ten or more counts support this clone. V gene TRBV18 combines with J gene TRBJ1-2; no reliable D call. The CDR3 has 15 residues. Germline CDR1 and CDR2: KGHSH and LQKENI. Trimming pared 3 bases from V and 0 bases from J, leaving 11 bases between. The CDR3 is CASSPSDGANYGYTF. CDR3 nucleotides: TGTGCCAGCTCACCTTCCGACGGAGCTAACTATGGCTACACCTTC.

This clone has more than one count but fewer than ten. Germline is not matched at one junction end, which may reflect a read error. The chain is built from TRBV2 and TRBJ2-7; tentatively, D is TRBD1 (6 bases). Germline V gene data show CDR1 as SNHLY and CDR2 as FYNNEI. This CDR3 comprises 12 residues. CDR3 protein: CASQLGRGEICF. CDR3 bases: TGTGCCAGCCAGTTGGGCAGGGGAGAAATTTGCTTC.

This clone has only one observation. The J gene is TRBJ2-7, the V gene TRBV5-4; 7 nucleotides agree with TRBD2. The J segment lost 1 base and the V segment lost 0 bases, leaving 1 base of the junction unmatched. Germline loops: CDR1 SGHNT, CDR2 YYREEE (reference sequence). CDR3 length: 14 amino acids. In DNA, the CDR3 is TGTGCCAGCAGCTTGGAAGCGGGATCCTACGAGCAGTACTTC. Translating it yields CASSLEAGSYEQYF.

This clone was found a few times. The V and J genes are TRBV24-1 and TRBJ2-1, with D possibly matching TRBD2 (6 bases). V dropped 4 bases and J dropped 7 bases, with 16 bases sitting between them. Germline CDR1 and CDR2: KGHDR and SFDVKD. The CDR3 is 15 residues long. Here the CDR3 reads CATSEGGEGRNEQFF. CDR3 nucleotide sequence: TGTGCCACCAGTGAAGGTGGAGAGGGGAGGAATGAGCAGTTCTTC.

This clone was counted a single time. This chain connects TRBV5-1 to TRBJ1-1; 10 bases map to TRBD1. The V gene end was trimmed by 0 bases and the J gene end by 4 bases; junction bases not matched to a gene: 3. Germline CDR1 is SGHRS and CDR2 is YFSETQ. This CDR3 spans 15 amino acids. The CDR3 protein is CASSLETGGGTEAFF. DNA for the CDR3: TGCGCCAGCAGCTTGGAGACAGGGGGCGGCACTGAAGCTTTCTTT. The full variable domain, its missing parts supplied by reference TRBV5-1 and TRBJ1-1, is KAGVTQTPRYLIKTRGQQVTLSCSPISGHRSVSWYQQTPGQGLQFLFEYFSETQRNKGNFPGRFSGRQFSNSRSEMNVSTLELGDSALYLCASSLETGGGTEAFFGQGTRLTVV.

The chain employs TRBV18 and TRBJ2-1; unclear D gene. V was clipped by 5 bases and J by 0 bases, with 14 bases between them. The CDR3 runs to 16 residues. CDR1 is KGHSH, CDR2 LQKENI, per germline. The chain's CDR3 is CASSIPLASSYNEQFF. DNA for the CDR3: TGTGCCAGCTCAATCCCTCTTGCGAGCTCCTACAATGAGCAGTTCTTC.

Only a few counts were recorded for this clone. The rearrangement joins TRBV18 to TRBJ1-2; the match to TRBD1 covers 12 bases. The CDR3 is made up of 17 amino acids. Per germline, CDR1 KGHSH and CDR2 LQKENI. The trim removed 0 bases at V and 4 bases at J, leaving 6 bases unmatched. DNA of the CDR3: TGTGCCAGCTCACCACCGGGACAGGGGGCGCAGAGCTATGGCTACACCTTC. Translating gives CASSPPGQGAQSYGYTF.

J is TRBJ1-4 and V is TRBV28, with TRBD1 matching over 7 bases. CDR3 length equals 17 residues. Unmatched junction bases numbered 8, after V lost 4 bases and J lost 0 bases. Looked up from germline, CDR1 is MDHEN and CDR2 is SYDVKM. CDR3 in DNA: TGTGCCAGCAGTTCGACAGGGTTTGCCGCAACTAATGAAAAACTGTTTTTT. This codes for CASSSTGFAATNEKLFF.

J is TRBJ2-2 and V is TRBV13; 8 bases map to TRBD2. The CDR3 runs 17 residues. Trimming removed 5 bases from V and 6 bases from J; junction bases left unmatched: 14. Per germline, CDR1 PRHDT and CDR2 FYEKMQ (reference sequence). CDR3 bases: TGTGCCAGCAGCCATCCTTTAGGACTAGCCCTTCCCGGGGAGCTGTTTTTT. Translating gives CASSHPLGLALPGELFF.

V is TRBV5-1 and J is TRBJ1-1, with 8 bases lining up with TRBD1. Trimming at V came to 4 bases and at J to 1 base, leaving 12 bases not matched to a gene. Germline loops: CDR1 SGHRS, CDR2 YFSETQ. The CDR3 sequence is 17 residues long. CDR3 DNA: TGCGCCAGCAGCCCCAAGGACAGGGCTGTGGGGAACACTGAAGCTTTCTTT. Protein: CASSPKDRAVGNTEAFF.

This sequence joins TRBV18 and TRBJ2-2, with TRBD1 as a possible D gene (5 bases). V dropped 2 bases and J dropped 8 bases, with 12 bases sitting between them. Per germline, CDR1 KGHSH and CDR2 LQKENI. The CDR3 has 14 residues. CDR3 in DNA: TGTGCCAGCTCACCAGACAGACGCGCAGGGGAGCTGTTTTTT. Its translation is CASSPDRRAGELFF.

In nucleotides, the CDR3 is TGTGCCAGCGTCCTGCGGGGGAATCAGCCCCAGCATTTT. Translating it yields CASVLRGNQPQHF. J is TRBJ1-5 and V is TRBV6-5; D perhaps matches TRBD1 (5 bases). The CDR3 is made up of 13 amino acids. The germline CDR1 and CDR2 sequences are MNHEY and SVGAGI. The germline V and J ends were trimmed by 8 bases and 4 bases, with 12 bases remaining between them.

To note about this clone: An end of the junction does not agree with germline; a read error may underlie this. V gene TRBV11-2 combines with J gene TRBJ1-1; D is unresolved. Per the germline V gene, CDR1 is SGHAT and CDR2 is FQNNGV. The CDR3 length is 10 residues. The CDR3 bases are TGTGCCAGCAGTAACATTGAAGCTTTCTTT. It translates to CASSNIEAFF.

Comment on this clone: The same CDR3 arises from other DNA sequences in this sample as well. The J gene is TRBJ2-3, the V gene TRBV19; D uncertain. V lost 5 bases and J lost 2, with 5 bases in between. Germline CDR1 is LNHDA and CDR2 is SQIVND (reference sequence). The CDR3 is 12 amino acids. The CDR3 DNA sequence: TGTGCCAGTAGTCTAAACACAGATACGCAGTATTTT. Translating gives CASSLNTDTQYF. The whole variable domain, filled in from reference TRBV19 and TRBJ2-3, reads DGGITQSPKYLFRKEGQNVTLSCEQNLNHDAMYWYRQDPGQGLRLIYYSQIVNDFQKGDIAEGYSVSREKKESFPLTVTSAQKNPTAFYLCASSLNTDTQYFGPGTRLTVL.

The V and J genes are TRBV28 and TRBJ2-5, with D maybe TRBD2 (5 bases). In germline, CDR1 is MDHEN, CDR2 SYDVKM. V lost 6 bases to trimming and J lost 5 bases, with 13 bases between them. There are 13 residues in the CDR3. The CDR3, as DNA: TGTGCCAGCAGACCCAGATCGGGGGAGACCCAGTACTTC. As protein: CASRPRSGETQYF.

This clone was seen only once. The rearrangement links TRBV19 to TRBJ2-2; 7 bases match TRBD2. The CDR3 totals 18 residues. J gave up 0 bases and V 6 bases, and 13 bases lay outside the gene matches. CDR1 is LNHDA, CDR2 SQIVND, per germline (reference sequence). CDR3 in DNA: TGTGCCAGTAGCGTCCGGGGCGGGAGAGAAGCGAACACCGGGGAGCTGTTTTTT. As protein: CASSVRGGREANTGELFF.

The V call is TRBV20-1, the J call TRBJ1-1, with D unresolved. Germline V CDR1 and CDR2: DFQATT, SNEGSKA (reference sequence). The CDR3 sequence is 11 residues long. V lost 6 bases and J lost 5, with 10 bases in between. The CDR3 nucleotides are TGCAGTGCGCCCAGCGAGACTGAAGCTTTCTTT. As protein: CSAPSETEAFF.

The J gene is TRBJ2-3, the V gene TRBV5-1; perhaps TRBD1 as D (5 bases). This CDR3 is 15 amino acids long. Trimming left V 0 bases short and J 4 bases short, with 12 bases between. Per the germline V gene, CDR1 is SGHRS and CDR2 is YFSETQ. This CDR3 reads CASSLDMARADTQYF. The CDR3 coding sequence is TGCGCCAGCAGCTTGGACATGGCCAGGGCAGATACGCAGTATTTT.

This chain joins TRBV7-2 and TRBJ2-7; maybe TRBD2 (5 bases). The germline V gene encodes CDR1 SGHTA and CDR2 FQGNSA. V gave up 2 bases and J gave up 2 bases, with 10 bases separating them. CDR3 length: 14 amino acids. For the CDR3, the DNA is TGTGCCAGCAGCTTAAATGAGGGTCCCTACGAGCAGTACTTC. As protein: CASSLNEGPYEQYF.